Listed below are T cell receptor beta chains from one sample, sequenced in a study of CD4+ T cells in melanoma. The method was immunoSEQ multiplex PCR; TCRdb's version includes in-frame clones alone and lacks a portion of them. The data show 120,000 to 150,000 clones, with about nine tenths seen just once and over 1.5% held by the top ten. These receptors were obtained from a human donor with melanoma. CDR3s include the opening cysteine and the closing phenylalanine or tryptophan.

j_gene,v_gene,CDR3aa
TRBJ1-1,TRBV5-1,CASTPSQGNTEAFF
TRBJ2-3,TRBV19,CASSMSSLAGGPNTQYF
TRBJ2-3,TRBV29-1,CSVEGTGANTDTQYF
TRBJ1-1,TRBV10-2,CASSPGNTEAFF
TRBJ1-2,TRBV19,CASSNPGQANYGYTF
TRBJ1-1,TRBV11-2,CASSSPRSPEAFF
TRBJ2-1,TRBV5-1,CASSLGSGGSDEQFF
TRBJ2-1,TRBV5-1,CASCSGDPYNEQFF
TRBJ2-4,TRBV15,CATSENLAKNIQYF
TRBJ1-1,TRBV19,CASSIWGRTEAFF
TRBJ1-2,TRBV6-5,CASSPGQANYGYTF
TRBJ2-5,TRBV7-9,CASSSWAGTQYF
TRBJ2-7,TRBV2,CASSVTGTLAEQYF
TRBJ2-1,TRBV5-6,CASSSLTRYSPNEQFF
TRBJ1-2,TRBV25-1,CASKDRVSDGYTF
TRBJ2-1,TRBV4-1,CASSQDPFSGLAGVNNEQFF
TRBJ2-5,TRBV18,CASSPPSAETQYF
TRBJ1-2,TRBV12-5,CASGLVARGVGAGFYGYTF
TRBJ2-7,TRBV30,CAWSPQATYEQYF
TRBJ2-2,TRBV7-9,CASSSRDGANTGELFF
TRBJ2-3,TRBV2,CASSPTSGAAGTQYF
TRBJ2-1,TRBV5-1,CASSLLAGVSNEQFF
TRBJ1-2,TRBV5-4,CASSSRRTVNYGYTF
TRBJ1-4,TRBV9,CASSVRGRANEKLFF
TRBJ1-2,TRBV29-1,CSVGGDRVDGYTF
TRBJ2-3,TRBV5-8,CASSLDRATDTQYF
TRBJ1-4,TRBV30,CAWKTGIATNEKLFF
TRBJ1-2,TRBV30,CAWSELGQGYGYTF
TRBJ1-1,TRBV20-1,CSAVTRTEAFF
TRBJ2-5,TRBV11-3,CASSLTGTVQETQYF
TRBJ1-2,TRBV2,CASSDRQRANYGYTF
TRBJ2-1,TRBV6-6,CASRGLAGVNNEQFF
TRBJ2-7,TRBV11-3,CASSRRVAGSSLLDEQYF
TRBJ2-2,TRBV5-1,CASSYYANTGELFF
TRBJ2-7,TRBV5-1,CASSLSGGGLIMGVGEQYF
TRBJ2-1,TRBV2,CASSPDRGSYNEQFF